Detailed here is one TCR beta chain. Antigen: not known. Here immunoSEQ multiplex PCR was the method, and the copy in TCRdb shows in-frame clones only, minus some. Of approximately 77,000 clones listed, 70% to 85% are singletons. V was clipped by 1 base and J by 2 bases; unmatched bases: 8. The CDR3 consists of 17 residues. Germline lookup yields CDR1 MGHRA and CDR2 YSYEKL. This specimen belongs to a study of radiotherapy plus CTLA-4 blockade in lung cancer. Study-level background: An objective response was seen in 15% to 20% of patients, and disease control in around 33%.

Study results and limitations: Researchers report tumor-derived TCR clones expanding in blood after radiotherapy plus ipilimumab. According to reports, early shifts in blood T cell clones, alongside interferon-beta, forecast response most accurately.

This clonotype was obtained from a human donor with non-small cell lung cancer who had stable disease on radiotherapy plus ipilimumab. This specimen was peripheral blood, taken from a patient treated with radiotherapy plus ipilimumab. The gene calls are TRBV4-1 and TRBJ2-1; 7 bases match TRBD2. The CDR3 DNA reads TGCGCCAGCAGCCAAGTAGATATGGGACTAACCTACAATGAGCAGTTCTTC. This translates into CASSQVDMGLTYNEQFF.